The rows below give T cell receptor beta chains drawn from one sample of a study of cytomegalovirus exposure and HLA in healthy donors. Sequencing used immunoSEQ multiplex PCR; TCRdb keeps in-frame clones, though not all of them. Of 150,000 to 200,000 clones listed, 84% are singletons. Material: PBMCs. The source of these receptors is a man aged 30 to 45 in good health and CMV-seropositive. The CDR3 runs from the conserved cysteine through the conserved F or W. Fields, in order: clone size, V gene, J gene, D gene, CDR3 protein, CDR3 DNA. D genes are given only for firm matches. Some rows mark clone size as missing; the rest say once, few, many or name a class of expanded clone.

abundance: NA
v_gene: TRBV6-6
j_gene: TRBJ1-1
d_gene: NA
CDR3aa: CASSPRRVQNTEAFF
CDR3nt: TGTGCCAGCAGTCCAAGACGGGTCCAGAACACTGAAGCTTTCTTT

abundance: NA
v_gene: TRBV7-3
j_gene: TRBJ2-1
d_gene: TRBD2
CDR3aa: CASSLGTSGVNEQFF
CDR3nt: TGTGCCAGCAGCTTAGGGACTAGCGGGGTGAATGAGCAGTTCTTC

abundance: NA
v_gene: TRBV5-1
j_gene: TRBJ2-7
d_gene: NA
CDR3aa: CASSLEETYEQYF
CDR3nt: TGCGCCAGCAGCTTAGAGGAAACCTACGAGCAGTACTTC

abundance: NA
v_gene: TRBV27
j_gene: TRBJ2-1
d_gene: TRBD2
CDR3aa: CASSAGLIQRGSNEQFF
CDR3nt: TGTGCCAGCAGTGCCGGACTTATCCAGCGGGGTAGCAATGAGCAGTTCTTC

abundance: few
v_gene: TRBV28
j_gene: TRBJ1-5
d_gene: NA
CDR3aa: CASSTVSGNQPQHF
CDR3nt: TGTGCCAGCAGTACGGTTAGTGGCAATCAGCCCCAGCATTTT

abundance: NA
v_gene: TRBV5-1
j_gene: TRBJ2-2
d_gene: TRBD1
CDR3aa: CASRRTGQNTGELFF
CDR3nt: TGCGCCAGCCGCCGGACAGGACAAAACACCGGGGAGCTGTTTTTT

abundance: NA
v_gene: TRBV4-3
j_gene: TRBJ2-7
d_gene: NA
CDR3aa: CASSQVATGPYEQYF
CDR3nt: TGCGCCAGCAGCCAAGTGGCGACAGGACCCTACGAGCAGTACTTC

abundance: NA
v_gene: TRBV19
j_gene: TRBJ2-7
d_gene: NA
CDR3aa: CASSITGRSEQYF
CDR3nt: TGTGCCAGTAGCATAACTGGGAGAAGCGAGCAGTACTTC

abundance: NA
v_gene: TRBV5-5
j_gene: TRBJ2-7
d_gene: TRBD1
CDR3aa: CASSPRGTGSYEQYF
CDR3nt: TGTGCCAGCAGCCCGAGGGGGACAGGATCCTACGAGCAGTACTTC

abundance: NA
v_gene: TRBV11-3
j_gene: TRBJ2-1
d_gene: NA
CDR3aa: CASSFGESSYNEQFF
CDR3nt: TGTGCCAGCAGCTTCGGGGAGAGCTCCTACAATGAGCAGTTCTTC

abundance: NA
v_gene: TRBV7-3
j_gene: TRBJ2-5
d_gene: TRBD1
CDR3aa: CASSRQGAETQYF
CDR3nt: TGTGCCAGCAGCAGACAGGGGGCAGAGACCCAGTACTTC

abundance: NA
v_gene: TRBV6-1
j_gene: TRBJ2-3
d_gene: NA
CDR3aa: CASKPSGDTDTQYF
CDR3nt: TGTGCCAGCAAGCCAAGCGGCGACACAGATACGCAGTATTTT